The T cell receptor (beta chain) under discussion was sequenced for a study of Ad26.COV2.S vaccination and SARS-CoV-2 variants. The CDR3 has 13 amino acids. In germline, CDR1 is LNHDA, CDR2 SQIVND (reference sequence). V was cut by 6 bases and J by 3 bases, with 9 bases left in between. Method: immunoSEQ multiplex PCR; TCRdb's copy keeps in-frame clones and lacks some. The repertoire includes around 420,000 clones, over 75% of them detected once, and 3.6% sits in the top ten. Treatment indicated: roughly 19 received Ad26.COV2.S at low or high dose, single or two shots; roughly 5 received placebo; per-sample allocation not given. After the first vaccine or placebo injection, samples were drawn on day 63.

The TCR comes from a person between 18 and 59 years old who received the Ad26.COV2.S COVID-19 vaccine or a placebo. The source material was peripheral blood, sampled in a trial of Ad26.COV2.S vaccine versus placebo. The V call is TRBV19, the J call TRBJ1-5; D ambiguous. CDR3 DNA sequence: TGTGCCAGTAGGGCCAGTATCAATCAGCCCCAGCATTTT. This codes for CASRASINQPQHF.